The 29 T cell receptor beta chains presented below share a single source sample, sequenced in a study of neurological immune-mediated disorders. Time point noted: technical triplicate 3. MiXCR, applied by TCRdb to the 5' RACE reads, yields one record per CDR3 protein. Of tens of thousands of distinct CDR3 sequences in the sample, roughly 21% were seen once. The material sequenced was PBMCs. The receptors here all came from a man aged 60 to 75 with HTLV-1-associated myelopathy (HAM/TSP).

This chain uses TRBV5-6 with TRBJ1-2; 7 bases are a match to TRBD1. This CDR3 is 15 amino acids long. CDR1 and CDR2 (germline): SGHDT, YYEEEE. V was clipped by 1 base and J by 4 bases; unmatched bases: 7. The CDR3 DNA follows: TGTGCCAGCAGCTTGCTGGAGACAGGGACCTATGGCTACACCTTC. Translated, it gives CASSLLETGTYGYTF.

In regard to this clonotype: At one end, the junction sequence differs from germline, possibly due to a read error. The V and J genes are TRBV6-6 and TRBJ2-1; D remains unclear. The CDR3 has 9 residues. Germline V CDR1 and CDR2: MNHNY, SVGAGI (reference sequence). Here the CDR3 reads CASTKDPVF. The CDR3 DNA reads as TGTGCCAGCACAAAAGACCCGGTCTTC.

Worth noting for this clonotype: A junction boundary mismatches the germline segment, possibly from a read error. The J gene is TRBJ2-1, the V gene TRBV28; weak D call: TRBD2 (6 bases). CDR3 size: 13 residues. The germline V gene has CDR1 MDHEN and CDR2 SYDVKM. DNA for the CDR3: TGTGCCAGCGTTTCTGGTAGCGGCAATGAGGAGTTCTTC. As protein: CASVSGSGNEEFF.

V is TRBV20-1 and J is TRBJ2-1; D is unclear. V was clipped by 5 bases and J by 7 bases, with 18 bases between them. The CDR3 extends over 14 amino acids. The germline V gene has CDR1 DFQATT and CDR2 SNEGSKA (reference sequence). DNA for the CDR3: TGCAGTGCTGTCCGACGGGCACCGGTGAATGAGCAGTTCTTC. Its translation: CSAVRRAPVNEQFF.

At least ten counts were recorded for this clonotype. The chain employs TRBV20-1 and TRBJ2-3, with 7 nucleotides matching TRBD1. Germline-derived CDR1 and CDR2 are DFQATT and SNEGSKA (reference sequence). The length of the CDR3 is 16 residues. J gave up 2 bases and V 6 bases, and 14 bases lay outside the gene matches. This chain's CDR3 is CSARFRGRMVTDTQYF. The CDR3, as DNA: TGCAGTGCCAGATTTAGGGGGCGTATGGTCACAGATACGCAGTATTTT.

This clonotype was observed many times. The CDR3 sequence is CASSLLPAGTGYTDTQYF. The DNA for the CDR3 is TGCGCCAGCAGCCTACTGCCTGCCGGGACAGGCTACACAGATACGCAGTATTTT. V usage is TRBV4-1 and J usage is TRBJ2-3; TRBD1 matches at 8 bases. The CDR3 has 18 residues. With V trimmed by 4 bases and J by 2 bases, 14 bases remained unmatched. Germline CDR1 and CDR2: MGHRA and YSYEKL.

This chain connects TRBV6-1 to TRBJ2-5; no reliable D call. The germline V and J ends were trimmed by 7 bases and 2 bases, with 2 bases remaining between them. The CDR3 contains 10 residues. The germline V gene encodes CDR1 MNHNS and CDR2 SASEGT. In DNA form, the CDR3 reads TGTGCCAGCAAGCAAGAGACCCAGTACTTC. As protein: CASKQETQYF.

This clonotype has only one observation. The chain joins TRBV5-5 to TRBJ2-1, with unresolved D. Per the germline V gene, CDR1 is SGHKS and CDR2 is YYEKEE (reference sequence). V lost 4 bases and J 8 bases, leaving 13 bases between the germline ends. CDR3 length: 13 amino acids. The CDR3 nucleotides are TGTGCCAGCAGCAGGATCTCAGAGGATGAGCAGTTCTTC. Translating gives CASSRISEDEQFF.

Comment on this clonotype: A read error may explain this, as a much larger clone is one base away. V and J are TRBV20-1 and TRBJ2-5; D remains ambiguous. The CDR3 sequence is 14 residues long. V lost 1 base and J 7 bases, leaving 16 bases between the germline ends. Germline V gives CDR1 DFQATT, CDR2 SNEGSKA (reference sequence). CDR3 coding DNA: TGCAGTGCTAGAGGTCCCCAATTATGGATGACCCAGTACTTC. Translating it yields CSARGPQLWMTQYF.

By proportion, this clonotype is medium-sized (0.01 to 0.1%). This chain uses TRBV9 with TRBJ2-7, with 9 bases lining up with TRBD2. The germline gives CDR1 SGDLS, CDR2 YYNGEE. The V gene end was trimmed by 1 base and the J gene end by 7 bases; junction bases not matched to a gene: 6. The CDR3 totals 14 residues. The CDR3 DNA reads as TGTGCCAGCAGCGTATTAGCGGGAGAGGGAGAGCAGTACTTC. This sequence encodes CASSVLAGEGEQYF.

This clonotype was seen at least ten times. V is TRBV7-9 and J is TRBJ1-1, with 7 positions matching TRBD1. V gave up 6 bases and J gave up 0 bases; unmatched junction bases: 4. Germline-derived CDR1 and CDR2 are SEHNR and FQNEAQ (reference sequence). This CDR3 spans 14 amino acids. The DNA for the CDR3 is TGTGCCAGCAGTCGTCAGGGGGTGAACACTGAAGCTTTCTTT. Its protein product is CASSRQGVNTEAFF.

This sequence joins TRBV19 and TRBJ1-5; perhaps TRBD1 as D (5 bases). Trimming shortened V by 11 bases and J by 0 bases, and 17 bases separated the two germline ends. This CDR3 region has 15 residues. The germline CDR1 and CDR2 sequences are LNHDA and SQIVND (reference sequence). The CDR3 nucleotides read TGTGCCTCGAAGGGGACGGGGGATAGCAATCAGCCCCAGCATTTT. Translation gives CASKGTGDSNQPQHF.

This clonotype occurred many times. V usage is TRBV5-1 and J usage is TRBJ2-7, with TRBD2 identical over 9 bases. V lost 6 bases to trimming and J lost 0 bases; unmatched junction nucleotides: 7. This CDR3 has 15 amino acids. Germline V gene sequence: CDR1 SGHRS, CDR2 YFSETQ. CDR3 loop: CASKLLAGSSYEQYF. DNA for the CDR3: TGCGCCAGCAAATTACTAGCGGGTAGCTCCTACGAGCAGTACTTC.

With regard to this clonotype: A clone one base away is much larger, so this may be a read error. The chain recombines TRBV28 with TRBJ2-1, with unresolved D. Germline V gives CDR1 MDHEN, CDR2 SYDVKM. The CDR3 loop spans 15 amino acids. The V end lost 5 bases, the J end lost 5 bases, and 16 bases lay between the germline ends. The CDR3 DNA reads as TGTGCCAGCAGTACCACCGTCCATGGGAACAATGAGCAGTTCTTC. It codes for CASSTTVHGNNEQFF.

The rearrangement uses TRBV13 and TRBJ2-1; D is perhaps TRBD2 (6 bases). The germline CDR1 and CDR2 sequences are PRHDT and FYEKMQ (reference sequence). V dropped 4 bases and J dropped 7 bases, with 20 bases sitting between them. The CDR3 consists of 16 residues. The DNA for the CDR3 is TGTGCCAGCAGCTCTCTTATGGCGGGGCGGTTTAATGAGCAGTTCTTC. Its translation is CASSSLMAGRFNEQFF.

This clonotype was seen at least ten times. This chain uses TRBV20-1 with TRBJ1-1; D perhaps matches TRBD1 (5 bases). Germline V gene data show CDR1 as DFQATT and CDR2 as SNEGSKA (reference sequence). V dropped 5 bases and J dropped 1 base, with 11 bases sitting between them. CDR3 length equals 13 residues. CDR3 loop: CSASQGGNTEAFF. Here the CDR3 DNA reads TGCAGTGCTTCCCAGGGAGGGAACACTGAAGCTTTCTTT.

The chain has TRBV12-3 or TRBV12-4 and TRBJ2-7, with a possible D match to TRBD2 (5 bases). V was pared by 3 bases and J by 4 bases, with 10 bases between. The CDR3 loop spans 13 amino acids. The CDR3 bases are TGTGCCAGCAGTTTCGAGGGCCGGTACGAGCAGTACTTC. Residues: CASSFEGRYEQYF.

The chain uses TRBV20-1 and TRBJ1-1, with D tentatively TRBD1 (5 bases). Germline assignment: CDR1 DFQATT and CDR2 SNEGSKA (reference sequence). This CDR3 region has 10 residues. V was trimmed by 4 bases and J by 6 bases, leaving 6 bases between them. The CDR3: CSAKTAEAFF. The CDR3 DNA is TGCAGTGCTAAGACAGCTGAAGCTTTCTTT.

The sample holds many counts of this clonotype. This CDR3 reads CASSSLAHNEQFF. The CDR3 DNA sequence: TGTGCCAGCAGCTCACTGGCTCACAATGAGCAGTTCTTC. This rearrangement joins TRBV7-3 to TRBJ2-1; D is uncertain. CDR1 and CDR2 (germline): SGHTA, FQGTGA. The CDR3 covers 13 residues. V was cut by 4 bases and J by 5 bases, with 9 bases left in between.

This clonotype was detected ten times or more. This chain joins TRBV6-5 and TRBJ2-5; 8 nucleotides match TRBD1. This CDR3 comprises 14 residues. Per germline, CDR1 MNHEY and CDR2 SVGAGI. The V segment lost 6 bases and the J segment 0 bases; nucleotides outside the gene matches: 3. The CDR3 DNA is TGTGCCAGCAGCCGGACAGGGAACCAAGAGACCCAGTACTTC. Residues: CASSRTGNQETQYF.

This clonotype was detected ten times or more. This rearrangement joins TRBV6-4 to TRBJ2-1, with D unresolved. Germline assignment: CDR1 MRHNA and CDR2 SNTAGT. The CDR3 sequence is 13 residues long. Between the trimmed V and J ends, which lost 2 bases and 7 bases, there was a span of 9 bases. The CDR3 bases are TGTGCCAGCAGTGACCTCCTTACTAATGAGCAGTTCTTC. Translating it yields CASSDLLTNEQFF.

The CDR3 DNA sequence: TGCAGTGCCCGGAGCGGGGCAGATCCGAAGAATGAGCAGTTCTTC. This encodes CSARSGADPKNEQFF. This chain uses TRBV20-1 with TRBJ2-1, with 7 bases fitting TRBD2. J gave up 7 bases and V 6 bases, and 15 bases lay outside the gene matches. The CDR3 extends over 15 amino acids. Per the germline V gene, CDR1 is DFQATT and CDR2 is SNEGSKA (reference sequence).

This clonotype occurred many times. The V gene is TRBV20-1, the J gene TRBJ2-5; 10 bases are a match to TRBD2. The CDR3 has 15 residues. V lost 3 bases to trimming and J lost 6 bases; unmatched junction nucleotides: 10. Per the germline V gene, CDR1 is DFQATT and CDR2 is SNEGSKA (reference sequence). The CDR3 reads CSASGASGSLKTQYF. The CDR3, as DNA: TGCAGTGCTAGTGGGGCTAGCGGGAGTCTAAAGACCCAGTACTTC.

Notes on this clonotype: A much more abundant neighbour one base away suggests this may be a read error. The chain uses TRBV7-3 and TRBJ2-7; D not resolved. Germline-derived CDR1 and CDR2 are SGHTA and FQGTGA. The CDR3 spans 20 residues. V was pared by 4 bases and J by 5 bases, with 33 bases between. The CDR3 reads CASSSPSAVRPQQRPNEQYF. The CDR3 region has the DNA TGTGCCAGCAGCTCCCCCTCAGCAGTGCGACCACAACAGCGACCTAACGAGCAGTACTTC.

This clonotype was found many times. The chain links TRBV7-2 to TRBJ2-2; D possibly corresponds to TRBD2 (5 bases). The length of the CDR3 is 14 residues. Looked up from germline, CDR1 is SGHTA and CDR2 is FQGNSA. V was shortened by 3 bases and J by 8 bases, with 13 bases between the two germline ends. CDR3 bases: TGTGCCAGCAGCTTTAACCTAGCACTGGGGGAGCTGTTTTTT. As protein: CASSFNLALGELFF. Full variable domain (remainder filled in from reference TRBV7-2 and TRBJ2-2): GAGVSQSPSNKVTEKGKDVELRCDPISGHTALYWYRQSLGQGLEFLIYFQGNSAPDKSGLPSDRFSAERTGGSVSTLTIQRTQQEDSAVYLCASSFNLALGELFFGEGSRLTVL.

As for this clonotype: With a much larger clone just one base away, this may be a read error. The V gene is TRBV5-1, the J gene TRBJ2-6, with D perhaps given as TRBD1 or TRBD2 (5 bases each). The CDR3 spans 17 residues. Germline CDR1 is SGHRS and CDR2 is YFSETQ. The CDR3 sequence is CASSLVGGTSGANVPTF. Written as DNA, the CDR3 is TGCGCCAGCAGCTTGGTTGGAGGCACCTCTGGGGCCAACGTCCCGACTTTC.

This clonotype was found many times. The chain couples TRBV5-1 to TRBJ1-4; D gene unclear. There are 14 residues in the CDR3. Germline V gene lookup returns CDR1 SGHRS and CDR2 YFSETQ. The V and J ends lost 0 bases and 0 bases respectively, with 3 bases between them. The CDR3 is CASSLDTTNEKLFF. The CDR3 coding sequence is TGCGCCAGCAGCTTGGACACAACTAATGAAAAACTGTTTTTT. Full variable domain (outside the CDR3, taken from reference TRBV5-1 and TRBJ1-4): KAGVTQTPRYLIKTRGQQVTLSCSPISGHRSVSWYQQTPGQGLQFLFEYFSETQRNKGNFPGRFSGRQFSNSRSEMNVSTLELGDSALYLCASSLDTTNEKLFFGSGTQLSVL.

This clonotype was detected many times. The chain recombines TRBV20-1 with TRBJ1-5, with TRBD1 matching 8 bases. Unmatched junction bases numbered 9, after V lost 5 bases and J lost 6 bases. Germline CDR1 DFQATT, CDR2 SNEGSKA (reference sequence). This CDR3 is built from 14 residues. CDR3 sequence: CSASDREGGQPQHF. The CDR3 DNA is TGCAGTGCTTCGGACAGGGAGGGGGGTCAGCCCCAGCATTTT.

This clonotype was recorded many times. The V gene is TRBV5-1, the J gene TRBJ2-1, with 14 positions matching TRBD2. CDR3 length: 15 residues. CDR1 is SGHRS and CDR2 is YFSETQ in the germline V gene. V lost 3 bases, J lost 7 bases, and 3 bases stayed unmatched. CDR3: CASSSGLAGANEQFF. As DNA, the CDR3 is TGCGCCAGCAGCTCGGGACTAGCGGGAGCAAATGAGCAGTTCTTC.